This entry is about one TCR beta chain. This entry belongs to a study of identical twins. The germline CDR1 and CDR2 sequences are DFQATT and SNEGSKA (reference sequence). The CDR3 loop spans 15 amino acids. V trimming: 3 bases; J trimming: 4 bases; junction bases outside the gene matches: 7. TCRdb ran MiXCR on the 5' RACE reads and lists one entry per CDR3 protein. The sample yields 1.5 million or so distinct CDR3 sequences, less than 35% seen once. The sequencing input was cord blood. This receptor was obtained from a newborn girl in good health. The chain uses TRBV20-1 and TRBJ2-1, with 9 bases matching TRBD2. The CDR3 DNA sequence: TGCAGTGCTAGGGCCAGCGGGGGGCCTTACAATGAGCAGTTCTTC. Translating it yields CSARASGGPYNEQFF.